The 19 T cell receptor beta chains below come from one sample, sequenced in a study of ipilimumab plus nivolumab after autologous stem cell transplantation. Method: immunoSEQ multiplex PCR; TCRdb's copy keeps in-frame clones and lacks some. The sample lists about 5,900 clones, 85% to 90% seen once, with around 5.1% in the top ten. The specimen was PBMCs, collected in a trial of ipilimumab plus nivolumab as post-transplant consolidation. These receptors were collected from a female donor with multiple myeloma.

V and J are TRBV4-1 and TRBJ2-7; no firm D call. V was shortened by 3 bases and J by 9 bases, with 21 bases between the two germline ends. The germline CDR1 and CDR2 sequences are MGHRA and YSYEKL. The CDR3 runs 15 residues. CDR3 protein: CASSQVEASIRGQYF. The DNA of the CDR3 is TGCGCCAGCAGCCAGGTCGAGGCCAGTATACGAGGGCAGTACTTC.

This chain connects TRBV6-1 to TRBJ2-7, with 7 bases matching TRBD1. V gave up 4 bases and J gave up 0 bases; unmatched junction bases: 9. The CDR3 totals 16 residues. Germline CDR1 is MNHNS and CDR2 is SASEGT. The CDR3, as DNA: TGTGCCAGCAGTGCACCGACAGGGTCGCACTCCTACGAGCAGTACTTC. This codes for CASSAPTGSHSYEQYF.

V is TRBV6-1 and J is TRBJ1-2; TRBD1 matches 7 bases. Per the germline V gene, CDR1 is MNHNS and CDR2 is SASEGT. Trimming cost V 5 bases and J 0 bases; bases outside gene matches: 6. The CDR3 totals 15 residues. The CDR3 DNA reads TGTGCCAGCAGTCCTGGACAGGCTACTAACTATGGCTACACCTTC. Translation: CASSPGQATNYGYTF.

This sequence joins TRBV6-5 and TRBJ2-1, with D perhaps being TRBD1 or TRBD2 (5 bases each). This CDR3 has 13 amino acids. Germline V gene lookup returns CDR1 MNHEY and CDR2 SVGAGI. V shed 9 bases and J shed 7 bases, with 16 bases lying between them. CDR3 in DNA: TGTGCCAGTAAGGGACCGAAGGTTAATGAGCAGTTCTTC. Its protein is CASKGPKVNEQFF.

This clone was counted a few times. V usage is TRBV19 and J usage is TRBJ2-7, with 10 bases lining up with TRBD2. Looked up from germline, CDR1 is LNHDA and CDR2 is SQIVND (reference sequence). The CDR3 covers 15 residues. Unmatched junction bases numbered 4, after V lost 5 bases and J lost 0 bases. CDR3 protein: CASSVWTSGSYEQYF. For the CDR3, the DNA is TGTGCCAGTAGTGTCTGGACTAGCGGCTCCTACGAGCAGTACTTC.

The J gene is TRBJ1-3, the V gene TRBV19; D is ambiguous. The CDR3 runs to 14 residues. CDR1 is LNHDA and CDR2 is SQIVND in the germline V gene (reference sequence). V lost 1 base, J lost 0 bases, and 4 bases lay in between. The CDR3 reads CASSIGRSGNTIYF. The CDR3 coding sequence is TGTGCCAGTAGTATAGGACGCTCTGGAAACACCATATATTTT.

This rearrangement joins TRBV5-1 to TRBJ1-3, with D uncertain. There are 14 residues in the CDR3. Trimming cost V 2 bases and J 4 bases, with 10 bases left between them. Germline-derived CDR1 and CDR2 are SGHRS and YFSETQ. The CDR3 DNA follows: TGCGCCAGCAGCTTTGGATTATCCGGAAACACCATATATTTT. Amino acids: CASSFGLSGNTIYF.

This chain links TRBV28 with TRBJ2-5; 10 bases fit TRBD2. This CDR3 contains 15 residues. Looked up from germline, CDR1 is MDHEN and CDR2 is SYDVKM. V shed 8 bases, J shed 2 bases, and the junction held 8 bases outside the gene matches. The CDR3 loop is CASGAGLAKQETQYF. In DNA, the CDR3 is TGTGCCAGCGGGGCGGGACTAGCGAAACAAGAGACCCAGTACTTC.

The chain couples TRBV7-2 to TRBJ1-1; D is unresolved. The germline V gene encodes CDR1 SGHTA and CDR2 FQGNSA. The CDR3 loop spans 12 amino acids. V was cut by 5 bases and J by 10 bases, with 14 bases left in between. The CDR3 DNA follows: TGTGCCAGCAGCCGGACCGGCTTGGGAGCTTTCTTT. Translated: CASSRTGLGAFF. Combining the CDR3 with reference TRBV7-2 and TRBJ1-1 gives the whole variable domain GAGVSQSPSNKVTEKGKDVELRCDPISGHTALYWYRQSLGQGLEFLIYFQGNSAPDKSGLPSDRFSAERTGGSVSTLTIQRTQQEDSAVYLCASSRTGLGAFFGQGTRLTVV.

The chain couples TRBV19 to TRBJ1-1; D is undetermined. Deletions cut 6 bases from V and 1 base from J, with 9 bases between. The CDR3 has 13 amino acids. Germline V gene data show CDR1 as LNHDA and CDR2 as SQIVND (reference sequence). CDR3 sequence reads: CASRFTGNTEAFF. CDR3 nucleotides: TGTGCCAGTAGGTTCACGGGGAACACTGAAGCTTTCTTT.

V usage is TRBV5-6 and J usage is TRBJ2-1; TRBD2 might be the D (6 bases). The V gene's germline CDR1 is SGHDT and CDR2 YYEEEE. The CDR3 runs to 13 residues. The germline V and J ends were trimmed by 1 base and 7 bases, with 9 bases remaining between them. This CDR3 is CASSLSAGNEQFF. The CDR3, as DNA: TGTGCCAGCAGCTTGTCCGCGGGAAATGAGCAGTTCTTC.

This sequence joins TRBV9 and TRBJ2-7; possible D gene TRBD1, 5 bases. Germline CDR1 SGDLS, CDR2 YYNGEE. The V end was cut by 0 bases, the J end by 2 bases, with 9 bases between. This CDR3 is 14 amino acids long. The CDR3 spells CASSVGGDPYEQYF. The DNA for the CDR3 is TGTGCCAGCAGCGTAGGGGGCGACCCCTACGAGCAGTACTTC.

The rearrangement links TRBV5-1 to TRBJ2-1; 9 bases line up with TRBD2. Germline V lookup: CDR1 SGHRS, CDR2 YFSETQ. CDR3 size: 15 residues. V lost 0 bases, J lost 2 bases, and 0 bases stayed unmatched. CDR3 protein: CASSLVAGAYNEQFF. The CDR3 DNA sequence: TGCGCCAGCAGCTTGGTAGCGGGGGCCTACAATGAGCAGTTCTTC.

The genes are TRBV19 and TRBJ1-1; D is unresolved. Trimming took 5 bases from V and 4 from J, leaving 11 bases between them. This CDR3 is 13 amino acids long. Germline loops: CDR1 LNHDA, CDR2 SQIVND (reference sequence). The CDR3 reads CASSFGRTTEAFF. DNA for the CDR3: TGTGCCAGTAGTTTCGGCCGTACCACTGAAGCTTTCTTT.

This clone was seen a single time. The genes are TRBV5-6 and TRBJ1-5; D gene ambiguous. CDR1 and CDR2 from the germline V gene are SGHDT and YYEEEE. This CDR3 has 13 residues. Trimming shortened V by 4 bases and J by 3 bases, and 8 bases separated the two germline ends. CDR3 amino acids: CASSGRPNQPQHF. The CDR3 nucleotides read TGTGCCAGCAGCGGACGGCCCAATCAGCCCCAGCATTTT.

To note about this clone: One end of the junction varies from germline; a read error may be responsible. The rearrangement links TRBV7-3 to TRBJ1-2; no clear D gene. Germline V gene sequence: CDR1 SGHTA, CDR2 FQGTGA. The CDR3 length is 15 residues. The CDR3 protein is CASSQGGLDHYGYTF. The DNA of the CDR3 is TGCGCCAGCAGCCAAGGTGGCCTTGATCACTATGGCTACACCTTC.

In DNA form, the CDR3 reads TGTGCCAGCAGCTTAATGGGCCAAAGGAATGAGCAGTTCTTC. Protein: CASSLMGQRNEQFF. The gene calls are TRBV7-3 and TRBJ2-1; no definite D call. The CDR3 length is 14 residues. Germline V gene sequence: CDR1 SGHTA, CDR2 FQGTGA. Trimming left V 1 base short and J 7 bases short, with 11 bases between.

V is TRBV5-1 and J is TRBJ2-2; a possible D gene is TRBD1 (5 bases). The CDR3 extends over 15 amino acids. The V and J ends lost 4 bases and 2 bases respectively, with 12 bases between them. Germline V CDR1 and CDR2: SGHRS, YFSETQ. CDR3 bases: TGCGCCAGCAGCATAGCAGACAGAAACACCGGGGAGCTGTTTTTT. Translating gives CASSIADRNTGELFF. The entire variable domain, with the rest obtained from reference TRBV5-1 and TRBJ2-2, is as follows: KAGVTQTPRYLIKTRGQQVTLSCSPISGHRSVSWYQQTPGQGLQFLFEYFSETQRNKGNFPGRFSGRQFSNSRSEMNVSTLELGDSALYLCASSIADRNTGELFFGEGSRLTVL.

V gene TRBV7-8 combines with J gene TRBJ2-7; D uncertain. The germline V gene has CDR1 SGHVS and CDR2 FQNEAQ. The CDR3 is 15 amino acids. V gave up 0 bases and J gave up 3 bases, with 12 bases separating them. The CDR3 DNA sequence: TGTGCCAGCAGCTTAGCTCTCGGGTTTAACTACGAGCAGTACTTC. It encodes CASSLALGFNYEQYF.